This TCR beta chain appears in the sequencing data of a study of blood T cell repertoires in COVID-19. Study in general: Acute-phase and convalescent COVID-19 samples originated in the United States, Italy and Spain.

This clone was picked up one time. In the study's own analysis: From reference gene primer amplification, estimates of nucleated cell counts were derived. Data came from immunoSEQ multiplex PCR; TCRdb stores just in-frame clones and leaves some out. Clone size and V and J calls were adopted from that table, with D and trimming inferred from the DNA. This table holds approximately 270,000 clones, around 88% found once. V shed 4 bases and J shed 0 bases, with 18 bases lying between them. Germline lookup yields CDR1 SGHAT and CDR2 FQNNGV. The CDR3 is 17 amino acids. This sequence was found in a man older than 75 with acute or convalescent COVID-19. Sequencing used peripheral blood. The chain recombines TRBV11-2 with TRBJ1-2, with D perhaps matching TRBD1 (6 bases). CDR3 DNA: TGTGCCAGCAGCTCTTACAGGGTTACGGTTGCTAACTATGGCTACACCTTC. This sequence encodes CASSSYRVTVANYGYTF. The full variable domain, its missing parts supplied by reference TRBV11-2 and TRBJ1-2, is EAGVAQSPRYKIIEKRQSVAFWCNPISGHATLYWYQQILGQGPKLLIQFQNNGVVDDSQLPKDRFSAERLKGVDSTLKIQPAKLEDSAVYLCASSSYRVTVANYGYTFGSGTRLTVV.